Listed below are T cell receptor beta chains from one sample, sequenced in a study of CD8 T cells in ankylosing spondylitis. TCRdb recomputed calls from the 5' RACE reads with MiXCR, one row per CDR3 protein. In the table there are fewer than 500,000 distinct CDR3 sequences, approximately 20% of which are singletons. The material sequenced was blood, either unsorted or a sorted T cell fraction (not recorded which). The source is a male donor with ankylosing spondylitis. The CDR3 runs from the conserved cysteine through the conserved F or W. D genes are given only for firm matches. The size field is filled for only some rows; it gives once, few, many or a size class.

cdr3_aa: CSVAGTESNYGYTF
cdr3_nt: TGCAGCGTTGCCGGGACAGAATCTAACTATGGCTACACCTTC
clone_size: NA
d_call: TRBD1
j_call: TRBJ1-2
v_call: TRBV29-1

cdr3_aa: CASSSVPGANGYEQYF
cdr3_nt: TGTGCCAGCAGTTCGGTTCCGGGGGCGAACGGCTACGAGCAGTACTTC
clone_size: NA
d_call: NA
j_call: TRBJ2-7
v_call: TRBV28

cdr3_aa: CASRPISGQGDQPQHF
cdr3_nt: TGTGCCAGCAGACCCATATCTGGACAGGGGGACCAGCCCCAGCATTTT
clone_size: NA
d_call: TRBD1
j_call: TRBJ1-5
v_call: TRBV27

cdr3_aa: CASSFPLAANTGELFF
cdr3_nt: TGTGCCAGCAGCTTTCCACTAGCGGCGAACACCGGGGAGCTGTTTTTT
clone_size: NA
d_call: TRBD2
j_call: TRBJ2-2
v_call: TRBV7-2

cdr3_aa: CASSIGTHTDTQYF
cdr3_nt: TGTGCCAGCAGCATAGGGACTCACACAGATACGCAGTATTTT
clone_size: few
d_call: NA
j_call: TRBJ2-3
v_call: TRBV5-5

cdr3_aa: CASTPDGRSYNEQFF
cdr3_nt: TGTGCCAGCACTCCGGACGGGAGGTCCTACAATGAGCAGTTCTTC
clone_size: NA
d_call: TRBD2
j_call: TRBJ2-1
v_call: TRBV9

cdr3_aa: CASSLGIAGSYNEQFF
cdr3_nt: TGCGCCAGCAGCTTGGGGATAGCGGGATCCTACAATGAGCAGTTCTTC
clone_size: NA
d_call: TRBD2
j_call: TRBJ2-1
v_call: TRBV5-1

cdr3_aa: CASTFWAGLRMTGELFF
cdr3_nt: TGTGCCAGCACCTTTTGGGCGGGACTTCGGATGACCGGGGAGCTGTTTTTT
clone_size: NA
d_call: NA
j_call: TRBJ2-2
v_call: TRBV6-1

cdr3_aa: CASSLFSGASSYEQYF
cdr3_nt: TGTGCCAGCAGCTTATTTAGCGGGGCAAGCTCCTACGAGCAGTACTTC
clone_size: NA
d_call: TRBD2
j_call: TRBJ2-7
v_call: TRBV11-1

cdr3_aa: CASRQGAGANVLTF
cdr3_nt: TGTGCCAGCAGACAGGGGGCTGGGGCCAACGTCCTGACTTTC
clone_size: once
d_call: TRBD1
j_call: TRBJ2-6
v_call: TRBV6-1

cdr3_aa: CAWSRGGENTGELFF
cdr3_nt: TGTGCCTGGAGTAGGGGCGGGGAAAACACCGGGGAGCTGTTTTTT
clone_size: few
d_call: NA
j_call: TRBJ2-2
v_call: TRBV30

cdr3_aa: CAISDGLASYEQYF
cdr3_nt: TGTGCCATCAGTGACGGACTAGCCTCCTACGAGCAGTACTTC
clone_size: few
d_call: TRBD2
j_call: TRBJ2-7
v_call: TRBV10-3

cdr3_aa: CASSPTIRADEQFF
cdr3_nt: TGTGCCAGCTCACCGACAATTAGGGCAGATGAGCAGTTCTTC
clone_size: NA
d_call: NA
j_call: TRBJ2-1
v_call: TRBV18

cdr3_aa: CASSALGYQPQHF
cdr3_nt: TGTGCCAGCAGCGCCCTCGGGTATCAGCCCCAGCATTTT
clone_size: few
d_call: NA
j_call: TRBJ1-5
v_call: TRBV7-8

cdr3_aa: CASSFGGGGRNEQFF
cdr3_nt: TGTGCCAGCAGCTTTGGGGGAGGGGGGCGCAATGAGCAGTTCTTC
clone_size: NA
d_call: NA
j_call: TRBJ2-1
v_call: TRBV7-9

cdr3_aa: CASNRRTGEGEAFF
cdr3_nt: TGTGCCAGCAACAGGAGGACAGGGGAGGGTGAAGCTTTCTTT
clone_size: NA
d_call: TRBD1
j_call: TRBJ1-1
v_call: TRBV2

cdr3_aa: CASSEAGSPYNEQFF
cdr3_nt: TGTGCCAGCAGTGAAGCGGGGAGCCCTTACAATGAGCAGTTCTTC
clone_size: NA
d_call: NA
j_call: TRBJ2-1
v_call: TRBV6-1

cdr3_aa: CASSPFEGLDTQYF
cdr3_nt: TGCGCCAGCAGCCCCTTCGAGGGCCTGGATACGCAGTATTTT
clone_size: few
d_call: NA
j_call: TRBJ2-3
v_call: TRBV5-1

cdr3_aa: CASIGGTLYEQYF
cdr3_nt: TGTGCCAGCATTGGCGGAACACTCTACGAGCAGTACTTC
clone_size: NA
d_call: NA
j_call: TRBJ2-7
v_call: TRBV25-1

cdr3_aa: CATRTDHF
cdr3_nt: TGTGCCACCAGGACAGACCACTTC
clone_size: NA
d_call: NA
j_call: TRBJ2-4
v_call: TRBV24-1

cdr3_aa: CASSPSGGVGNQPQHF
cdr3_nt: TGTGCCAGCTCACCTTCAGGGGGTGTGGGCAATCAGCCCCAGCATTTT
clone_size: NA
d_call: TRBD1
j_call: TRBJ1-5
v_call: TRBV18

cdr3_aa: CASSLYGTESEQYF
cdr3_nt: TGCGCCAGCAGCTTGTACGGGACGGAAAGCGAGCAGTACTTC
clone_size: NA
d_call: NA
j_call: TRBJ2-7
v_call: TRBV5-1

cdr3_aa: CATSRSTQGETQYF
cdr3_nt: TGTGCCACCAGCAGATCTACCCAGGGCGAGACCCAGTACTTC
clone_size: few
d_call: NA
j_call: TRBJ2-5
v_call: TRBV15

cdr3_aa: CSASPAGPYNSPLHF
cdr3_nt: TGCAGTGCTAGTCCGGCAGGTCCTTATAATTCACCCCTCCACTTT
clone_size: few
d_call: NA
j_call: TRBJ1-6
v_call: TRBV20-1

cdr3_aa: CASSLVPDTQYF
cdr3_nt: TGTGCCAGCAGTCTGGTCCCAGATACGCAGTATTTT
clone_size: many
d_call: NA
j_call: TRBJ2-3
v_call: TRBV11-3

cdr3_aa: CASSRAASQETQYF
cdr3_nt: TGTGCCAGCAGTAGAGCGGCAAGTCAAGAGACCCAGTACTTC
clone_size: many
d_call: NA
j_call: TRBJ2-5
v_call: TRBV14

cdr3_aa: CASQGTSQETQYF
cdr3_nt: TGTGCCAGCCAGGGGACTTCCCAAGAGACCCAGTACTTC
clone_size: few
d_call: NA
j_call: TRBJ2-5
v_call: TRBV11-1

cdr3_aa: CASSQDLQGETQYF
cdr3_nt: TGCGCCAGCAGCCAAGATCTACAGGGAGAGACCCAGTACTTC
clone_size: NA
d_call: NA
j_call: TRBJ2-5
v_call: TRBV4-1

cdr3_aa: CSAREGYSNQPQHF
cdr3_nt: TGCAGTGCTAGAGAGGGCTATAGCAATCAGCCCCAGCATTTT
clone_size: NA
d_call: NA
j_call: TRBJ1-5
v_call: TRBV20-1